Below are 10 T cell receptor beta chains sequenced from a single sample in a study of CD8 T cells in Susac syndrome. Reverse transcription of roughly 0.45 to 1 ug RNA was carried out with random hexamers. In TCRdb, the immunoSEQ multiplex PCR reads were re-called with MiXCR into one record per CDR3 protein. The table lists 230,000 or so distinct CDR3 sequences, approximately 95% of them singletons. The sample comprised CD4+ T cells from PBMCs. Every receptor here comes from a human donor with multiple sclerosis.

The genes are TRBV7-9 and TRBJ2-3; a weak D match, TRBD1 (5 bases). The V end lost 4 bases, the J end lost 0 bases, and 17 bases lay between the germline ends. The CDR3 is made up of 17 amino acids. In germline, CDR1 is SEHNR, CDR2 FQNEAQ (reference sequence). The CDR3 region has the DNA TGTGCCAGCAGCTCTCCCCTGACGACAGCTAGCACAGATACGCAGTATTTT. Translated, it gives CASSSPLTTASTDTQYF.

The V and J genes are TRBV5-1 and TRBJ2-1, with D possibly matching TRBD1 (5 bases). V dropped 4 bases and J dropped 7 bases, with 12 bases sitting between them. The germline CDR1 and CDR2 sequences are SGHRS and YFSETQ. The length of the CDR3 is 13 residues. CDR3 bases: TGCGCCAGCAGCAAAACGCAGGGAAATGAGCAGTTCTTC. It translates to CASSKTQGNEQFF. The full variable domain, completed using reference TRBV5-1 and TRBJ2-1, is KAGVTQTPRYLIKTRGQQVTLSCSPISGHRSVSWYQQTPGQGLQFLFEYFSETQRNKGNFPGRFSGRQFSNSRSEMNVSTLELGDSALYLCASSKTQGNEQFFGPGTRLTVL.

The chain joins TRBV25-1 to TRBJ1-5; D not resolved. V lost 3 bases and J 4 bases, leaving 25 bases between the germline ends. The CDR3 spans 19 residues. Germline lookup yields CDR1 MGHDK and CDR2 SYGVNS. The CDR3 bases are TGTGCCAGCAGTGAGAGAACAGTGAGATTAAACCCAAGAAATCAGCCCCAGCATTTT. Translated: CASSERTVRLNPRNQPQHF.

This clonotype appeared once. The chain has TRBV30 and TRBJ2-1; 9 bases align to TRBD2. V shed 7 bases, J shed 8 bases, and the junction held 12 bases outside the gene matches. The CDR3 has 14 amino acids. Per germline, CDR1 GTSNPN and CDR2 SVGIG (reference sequence). The CDR3 DNA is TGTGCCTCCTCGCCCCTAGCGGGAATTTATGAGCAGTTCTTC. As protein: CASSPLAGIYEQFF.

The CDR3 sequence is CASSERRPRSNEQFF. The CDR3 DNA reads TGTGCCAGCAGCGAGAGGAGACCGCGGTCAAATGAGCAGTTCTTC. The rearrangement uses TRBV5-6 and TRBJ2-1; D is ambiguous. The V end lost 4 bases, the J end lost 7 bases, and 18 bases lay between the germline ends. CDR1 and CDR2 from the germline V gene are SGHDT and YYEEEE. The CDR3 consists of 15 residues.

The V and J genes are TRBV29-1 and TRBJ2-3, with D maybe TRBD2 (6 bases). V lost 1 base and J 2 bases, leaving 16 bases between the germline ends. This CDR3 region has 16 residues. The germline V gene has CDR1 SQVTM and CDR2 ANQGSEA. CDR3 nucleotide sequence: TGCAGCGTTGAAGCCCGGGGGAGACTTTTCACAGATACGCAGTATTTT. It is translated as CSVEARGRLFTDTQYF.

The count of this clonotype is one. This chain joins TRBV29-1 and TRBJ2-1; 7 bases fit TRBD1. The V segment lost 6 bases and the J segment 1 base; nucleotides outside the gene matches: 9. This CDR3 has 15 residues. Germline loops: CDR1 SQVTM, CDR2 ANQGSEA. The CDR3 sequence: CSVLGQELSYNEQFF. CDR3 coding DNA: TGCAGCGTCTTAGGACAGGAGCTATCCTACAATGAGCAGTTCTTC.

The CDR3 sequence is CSVSGAASYEQYF. The CDR3 DNA sequence: TGCAGCGTCTCCGGGGCCGCGTCCTACGAGCAGTACTTC. The V call is TRBV29-1, the J call TRBJ2-7, with D tentatively TRBD1 or TRBD2 (5 bases each). V was cut by 6 bases and J by 1 base, with 13 bases left in between. From germline, CDR1 is SQVTM and CDR2 ANQGSEA. The CDR3 is 13 amino acids.

This clonotype was counted once. V usage is TRBV24-1 and J usage is TRBJ2-3, with D hard to call. The CDR3 has 13 residues. V dropped 2 bases and J dropped 3 bases, with 5 bases sitting between them. Germline V gene sequence: CDR1 KGHDR, CDR2 SFDVKD. CDR3 nucleotides: TGTGCCACCAGTGATTGGGAAACAGATACGCAGTATTTT. Encoded protein: CATSDWETDTQYF.

CDR3 residues: CASSPYGYNEQFF. The DNA for the CDR3 is TGTGCCAGCAGTCCCTATGGTTACAATGAGCAGTTCTTC. The rearrangement links TRBV27 to TRBJ2-1; D unclear. Trimming stripped 5 bases from V and 4 bases from J, with 9 bases between. This CDR3 is 13 amino acids long. From germline, CDR1 is MNHEY and CDR2 SMNVEV (reference sequence).